The rows below give T cell receptor beta chains drawn from one sample of a study of cytomegalovirus exposure and HLA in healthy donors. Using immunoSEQ multiplex PCR, the repertoire was profiled, and TCRdb retains in-frame clones only, with some absent. The profile shows 95,000 to 150,000 clones, over 65% of them singletons. Sample: PBMCs. The origin of the receptors is a woman in her forties in good health and CMV-seropositive. The CDR3 runs from the conserved cysteine through the conserved F or W. D genes are given only for firm matches. Expanded clones are given a class, and other clones once, few, many or no size at all.

TRBJ2-3 | TRBV27 | TRBD2 | NA | TGTGCCAGCAGTTTGTTAAGGACTAGCGGGACCTATACGCAGTATTTT | CASSLLRTSGTYTQYF
TRBJ2-3 | TRBV27 | TRBD2 | NA | TGTGCCAGCAGGACTAGCGGGGGCCCTAGCACAGATACGCAGTATTTT | CASRTSGGPSTDTQYF
TRBJ2-1 | TRBV9 | TRBD1 | NA | TGTGCCAGCAGCGTACAGGGGGCCCATGAGCAGTTCTTC | CASSVQGAHEQFF
TRBJ1-2 | TRBV6-1 | TRBD1 | NA | TGTGCCAGCAGTGGACAGGGGTTTTATGGCTACACCTTC | CASSGQGFYGYTF
TRBJ2-5 | TRBV10-3 | NA | NA | TGTGCCATCAGACAAGGGGGACCCCAAGAGACCCAGTACTTC | CAIRQGGPQETQYF
TRBJ1-5 | TRBV2 | TRBD1 | NA | TGTGCCAGCAGTGAAGCGCCGGGACAGGGGGCAAAGTGGTGGAATCAGCCCCAGCATTTT | CASSEAPGQGAKWWNQPQHF
TRBJ2-3 | TRBV12-5 | TRBD2 | NA | TGTGCTAGTGGGGCGGGAGGCACAGATACGCAGTATTTT | CASGAGGTDTQYF
TRBJ2-7 | TRBV4-1 | TRBD2 | NA | TGCGCCAGCAGCCAAGATCTTTTCTGGAGGGAGGGCGGTGAGCAGTACTTC | CASSQDLFWREGGEQYF
TRBJ2-3 | TRBV10-3 | TRBD2 | NA | TGTGCCATCAGTGCCGGCGGGGGAAGCACAGATACGCAGTATTTT | CAISAGGGSTDTQYF
TRBJ1-6 | TRBV7-3 | NA | NA | TGTGCCAGCAGCTTAACGAGAGATTCACCCCTCCACTTT | CASSLTRDSPLHF
TRBJ1-1 | TRBV6-5 | NA | NA | TGTGCCAGCAGTCCGAGACACCTTAAGAACACTGAAGCTTTCTTT | CASSPRHLKNTEAFF
TRBJ1-3 | TRBV19 | TRBD1 | NA | TGTGCCAGTAGTATCTCCGGACAGGGTTTCTCTGGAAACACCATATATTTT | CASSISGQGFSGNTIYF
TRBJ1-1 | TRBV9 | NA | NA | TGTGCCAGCAGTTCCGGGAGGGTTATCATGAACACTGAAGCTTTCTTT | CASSSGRVIMNTEAFF
TRBJ1-1 | TRBV7-9 | NA | NA | TGTGCCAGCCCCTTGACTGAAGCTTTCTTT | CASPLTEAFF
TRBJ2-1 | TRBV25-1 | TRBD2 | NA | TGTGCCAGCAGTGACCCCGGGACTAGCGGCCGCAATGAGCAGTTCTTC | CASSDPGTSGRNEQFF
TRBJ1-2 | TRBV5-6 | TRBD1 | once | TGTGCCAGCAGCCAGACAGGGTTCTATGGCTACACCTTC | CASSQTGFYGYTF